Listed below are T cell receptor beta chains from one sample, sequenced in a study of PD-1 blockade in classical Hodgkin lymphoma. The protocol was immunoSEQ multiplex PCR, while the TCRdb copy is restricted to in-frame clones and leaves out a portion. The table records 100,000 or so clones, roughly 91% of them present only once. The material was peripheral blood mononuclear cells (PBMCs), obtained before the second cycle of nivolumab. The receptors originated from a human donor with classical Hodgkin lymphoma. The CDR3 runs from the conserved cysteine through the conserved F or W. Each record gives: CDR3 protein, CDR3 DNA, clone size, V gene, D gene, J gene. The D gene is left open where the match is weak. Clone size is stated in some rows and not others, as once, few, many or a class when expanded.

CDR3 protein: CASSQSRPSGAYNEQFF
CDR3 DNA: TGTGCCAGCAGCCAATCACGGCCTAGCGGGGCCTACAATGAGCAGTTCTTC
clone size: once
V gene: TRBV4-2
D gene: TRBD2
J gene: TRBJ2-1

CDR3 protein: CASSPSGGSSYEQYF
CDR3 DNA: TGTGCCAGCTCACCAAGCGGGGGTAGCTCCTACGAGCAGTACTTC
clone size: once
V gene: TRBV18
D gene: TRBD2
J gene: TRBJ2-7

CDR3 protein: CASSIRISGNTIYF
CDR3 DNA: TGTGCCAGTAGTATTCGCATCTCTGGAAACACCATATATTTT
clone size: NA
V gene: TRBV19
D gene: NA
J gene: TRBJ1-3

CDR3 protein: CASTLNRGLGYTF
CDR3 DNA: TGTGCCAGTACGTTGAACAGGGGGCTCGGCTACACCTTC
clone size: NA
V gene: TRBV19
D gene: TRBD1
J gene: TRBJ1-2

CDR3 protein: CASSLQQGRAINQPQHF
CDR3 DNA: TGTGCCAGCAGCCTGCAACAGGGAAGGGCTATCAATCAGCCCCAGCATTTT
clone size: few
V gene: TRBV5-6
D gene: NA
J gene: TRBJ1-5

CDR3 protein: CASRSVGSGQPQHF
CDR3 DNA: TGTGCCAGCCGATCGGTCGGGTCCGGTCAGCCCCAGCATTTT
clone size: NA
V gene: TRBV4-2
D gene: NA
J gene: TRBJ1-5

CDR3 protein: CARTQLGTALDNQPQHF
CDR3 DNA: TGTGCCAGAACCCAACTCGGAACAGCCTTAGACAATCAGCCCCAGCATTTT
clone size: once
V gene: TRBV5-3
D gene: NA
J gene: TRBJ1-5

CDR3 protein: CASRVGQAYEQYF
CDR3 DNA: TGTGCCAGTAGAGTTGGACAGGCCTACGAGCAGTACTTC
clone size: NA
V gene: TRBV7-9
D gene: TRBD1
J gene: TRBJ2-7

CDR3 protein: CASSDSGQVIDEQYF
CDR3 DNA: TGTGCCAGCAGTGATTCTGGGCAGGTCATCGACGAGCAGTACTTC
clone size: NA
V gene: TRBV6-1
D gene: NA
J gene: TRBJ2-7

CDR3 protein: CASSIEPVSYNEQFF
CDR3 DNA: TGTGCCAGTAGTATAGAGCCCGTCTCCTACAATGAGCAGTTCTTC
clone size: NA
V gene: TRBV19
D gene: NA
J gene: TRBJ2-1

CDR3 protein: CASSSGTSSQETQYF
CDR3 DNA: TGTGCCAGCAGTTCCGGGACTAGCTCCCAAGAGACCCAGTACTTC
clone size: NA
V gene: TRBV6-1
D gene: TRBD2
J gene: TRBJ2-5

CDR3 protein: CASSVSGANVLTF
CDR3 DNA: TGTGCCAGCAGCGTCTCTGGGGCCAACGTCCTGACTTTC
clone size: NA
V gene: TRBV9
D gene: NA
J gene: TRBJ2-6

CDR3 protein: CASSVRGTDTQYF
CDR3 DNA: TGTGCCAGCAGTGTACGGGGCACAGATACGCAGTATTTT
clone size: NA
V gene: TRBV6-4
D gene: NA
J gene: TRBJ2-3

CDR3 protein: CASSAGTANYGYTF
CDR3 DNA: TGTGCCAGCAGCGCCGGGACAGCTAACTATGGCTACACCTTC
clone size: NA
V gene: TRBV7-2
D gene: TRBD1
J gene: TRBJ1-2

CDR3 protein: CASSSNSGGSSYNEQFF
CDR3 DNA: TGTGCCAGCAGCAGTAATAGCGGGGGAAGCTCCTACAATGAGCAGTTCTTC
clone size: NA
V gene: TRBV7-9
D gene: TRBD2
J gene: TRBJ2-1

CDR3 protein: CASSPGLRLTDTQYF
CDR3 DNA: TGCGCCAGCAGCCCGGGACTCCGCCTCACAGATACGCAGTATTTT
clone size: NA
V gene: TRBV5-1
D gene: NA
J gene: TRBJ2-3

CDR3 protein: CASSFPGGGYTF
CDR3 DNA: TGTGCCAGCAGTTTTCCTGGGGGTGGCTACACCTTC
clone size: NA
V gene: TRBV27
D gene: NA
J gene: TRBJ1-2

CDR3 protein: CASSEGLDPDTQYF
CDR3 DNA: TGTGCCAGCAGTGAAGGTCTAGACCCAGATACGCAGTATTTT
clone size: NA
V gene: TRBV25-1
D gene: NA
J gene: TRBJ2-3

CDR3 protein: CASSTPREGLFF
CDR3 DNA: TGCGCCAGCAGCACCCCGAGGGAGGGACTGTTCTTC
clone size: NA
V gene: TRBV5-1
D gene: TRBD2
J gene: TRBJ2-1

CDR3 protein: CASSLSGGNYGYTF
CDR3 DNA: TGCGCCAGCAGCTTATCAGGGGGCAACTATGGCTACACCTTC
clone size: NA
V gene: TRBV5-1
D gene: TRBD1
J gene: TRBJ1-2

CDR3 protein: CASSLAGQNNQPQHF
CDR3 DNA: TGTGCCAGCAGCTTAGCGGGACAGAACAATCAGCCCCAGCATTTT
clone size: few
V gene: TRBV7-2
D gene: TRBD1
J gene: TRBJ1-5

CDR3 protein: CASSTGLAGEETQYF
CDR3 DNA: TGTGCCAGCAGCACGGGACTAGCGGGTGAAGAGACCCAGTACTTC
clone size: NA
V gene: TRBV5-4
D gene: TRBD2
J gene: TRBJ2-5

CDR3 protein: CASSLVNSPLHF
CDR3 DNA: TGTGCCAGCAGCTTAGTCAATTCACCCCTCCACTTT
clone size: NA
V gene: TRBV7-2
D gene: NA
J gene: TRBJ1-6

CDR3 protein: CAWSVVLLSGGNQPQHF
CDR3 DNA: TGTGCCTGGAGTGTCGTTCTCCTCAGTGGGGGCAATCAGCCCCAGCATTTT
clone size: NA
V gene: TRBV30
D gene: NA
J gene: TRBJ1-5

CDR3 protein: CASSQFGGLGANTGELFF
CDR3 DNA: TGCGCCAGCAGCCAATTCGGGGGTCTGGGGGCGAACACCGGGGAGCTGTTTTTT
clone size: NA
V gene: TRBV4-1
D gene: NA
J gene: TRBJ2-2

CDR3 protein: CASIGTAETQYF
CDR3 DNA: TGTGCCAGCATTGGGACTGCCGAGACCCAGTACTTC
clone size: NA
V gene: TRBV2
D gene: NA
J gene: TRBJ2-5

CDR3 protein: CASSLVAGTQNSPLHF
CDR3 DNA: TGTGCCAGCAGCTTAGTTGCCGGGACACAAAATTCACCCCTCCACTTT
clone size: NA
V gene: TRBV7-9
D gene: NA
J gene: TRBJ1-6

CDR3 protein: CASSSTGGATYGYTF
CDR3 DNA: TGTGCCAGCAGCTCCACAGGGGGCGCTACCTATGGCTACACCTTC
clone size: NA
V gene: TRBV11-2
D gene: TRBD1
J gene: TRBJ1-2

CDR3 protein: CASSLSIAGYNEQFF
CDR3 DNA: TGTGCCAGCAGCTTGTCGATAGCGGGGTACAATGAGCAGTTCTTC
clone size: NA
V gene: TRBV5-6
D gene: TRBD2
J gene: TRBJ2-1

CDR3 protein: CATSRDRALSSYNEQFF
CDR3 DNA: TGTGCCACCAGCAGAGATCGGGCCCTGAGCTCCTACAATGAGCAGTTCTTC
clone size: once
V gene: TRBV15
D gene: NA
J gene: TRBJ2-1

CDR3 protein: CASSPTSGGPYEQYF
CDR3 DNA: TGTGCCAGTAGTCCTACTAGCGGGGGTCCCTACGAGCAGTACTTC
clone size: NA
V gene: TRBV19
D gene: TRBD2
J gene: TRBJ2-7

CDR3 protein: CASSPRVDQPQHF
CDR3 DNA: TGTGCCAGCAGCCCGCGGGTAGATCAGCCCCAGCATTTT
clone size: NA
V gene: TRBV6-5
D gene: NA
J gene: TRBJ1-5

CDR3 protein: CASRRDAEVAPQHF
CDR3 DNA: TGTGCCAGCAGGAGGGACGCAGAGGTCGCGCCCCAGCATTTT
clone size: NA
V gene: TRBV2
D gene: NA
J gene: TRBJ1-5

CDR3 protein: CASRRVADTQYF
CDR3 DNA: TGTGCCAGCAGGCGAGTAGCGGATACGCAGTATTTT
clone size: NA
V gene: TRBV5-6
D gene: NA
J gene: TRBJ2-3

CDR3 protein: CASSPGQLVTYYEQYF
CDR3 DNA: TGTGCCAGCAGCCCGGGACAGTTAGTAACTTACTACGAGCAGTACTTC
clone size: NA
V gene: TRBV7-9
D gene: TRBD1
J gene: TRBJ2-7

CDR3 protein: CAWSGAPDTEAFF
CDR3 DNA: TGTGCCTGGAGCGGCGCCCCGGACACTGAAGCTTTCTTT
clone size: NA
V gene: TRBV30
D gene: NA
J gene: TRBJ1-1

CDR3 protein: CASTQALANNEQFF
CDR3 DNA: TGTGCCAGCACTCAAGCACTGGCGAACAATGAGCAGTTCTTC
clone size: NA
V gene: TRBV5-4
D gene: NA
J gene: TRBJ2-1

CDR3 protein: CASSYAPTSYQETQYF
CDR3 DNA: TGTGCCAGCAGTTACGCACCTACATCGTACCAAGAGACCCAGTACTTC
clone size: NA
V gene: TRBV6-6
D gene: NA
J gene: TRBJ2-5

CDR3 protein: CASSDGGPNQPQHF
CDR3 DNA: TGTGCCAGCAGTGATGGGGGGCCCAATCAGCCCCAGCATTTT
clone size: NA
V gene: TRBV2
D gene: NA
J gene: TRBJ1-5

CDR3 protein: CASSRGAADMNTEAFF
CDR3 DNA: TGCGCCAGCAGCCGGGGGGCAGCAGATATGAACACTGAAGCTTTCTTT
clone size: NA
V gene: TRBV23-1
D gene: NA
J gene: TRBJ1-1